A single sample gave rise to the 29 T cell receptor beta chains below, sequenced in a study of response to subunit inactivated influenza vaccine. TCRdb ran MiXCR on the RT-PCR reads and lists one entry per CDR3 protein. The repertoire holds a few hundred thousand distinct CDR3 sequences, roughly 20% seen once, with 10% in the top ten. The sequences come from PBMCs from blood, collected less than 22 months after vaccination. Receptors were obtained from a man in his fifties or sixties who received an inactivated influenza vaccine.

This chain links TRBV13 with TRBJ2-3, with D perhaps matching TRBD1 (5 bases). The CDR3 extends over 16 amino acids. Per the germline V gene, CDR1 is PRHDT and CDR2 is FYEKMQ (reference sequence). The V end was cut by 5 bases, the J end by 2 bases, with 17 bases between. The CDR3 region is CASSSRVAPPTDTQYF. The CDR3 nucleotides read TGTGCCAGCAGCAGCAGGGTCGCACCTCCCACAGATACGCAGTATTTT. The complete variable domain, with remaining parts taken from reference TRBV13 and TRBJ2-3, reads AAGVIQSPRHLIKEKRETATLKCYPIPRHDTVYWYQQGPGQDPQFLISFYEKMQSDKGSIPDRFSAQQFSDYHSELNMSSLELGDSALYFCASSSRVAPPTDTQYFGPGTRLTVL.

The V gene is TRBV4-3, the J gene TRBJ1-5; 7 bases align to TRBD1. The germline V gene encodes CDR1 LGHNA and CDR2 YSLEER. With 0 bases clipped from V and 5 bases from J, the junction kept 7 bases outside the gene matches. This CDR3 contains 16 residues. CDR3 DNA: TGCGCCAGCAGCCAAGAATCGGGTAGGGGGCATCAGCCCCAGCATTTT. It encodes CASSQESGRGHQPQHF.

In its sample, this clonotype was seen a few times. The chain uses TRBV20-1 and TRBJ1-1; D is possibly TRBD1 (5 bases). V lost 4 bases and J lost 4, with 22 bases in between. This CDR3 comprises 16 residues. The V gene's germline CDR1 is DFQATT and CDR2 SNEGSKA (reference sequence). The CDR3 coding sequence is TGCAGTGCTAACGGTTTTCCGGGGGTTCAAGGCACTGAAGCTTTCTTT. It codes for CSANGFPGVQGTEAFF.

CDR3 region: CARIRYPNTEAFF. The CDR3, as DNA: TGTGCCCGGATTCGTTATCCTAACACTGAAGCTTTCTTT. The chain has TRBV30 and TRBJ1-1; unclear D gene. Germline V gives CDR1 GTSNPN, CDR2 SVGIG (reference sequence). The CDR3 contains 13 residues. V gave up 8 bases and J gave up 2 bases, with 15 bases separating them.

The chain has TRBV4-2 and TRBJ2-7, with D possibly being TRBD2 (5 bases). CDR1 and CDR2 from the germline V gene are LGHNA and YNFKEQ. The CDR3 is 16 residues long. The V gene lost 0 bases and the J gene lost 3 bases, with 15 bases spanning the gap. The CDR3 loop is CASSQDSTRGFYEQYF. Written as DNA, the CDR3 is TGTGCCAGCAGCCAAGATTCAACTAGAGGGTTCTACGAGCAGTACTTC.

V and J are TRBV27 and TRBJ2-7; TRBD1 matches at 7 bases. CDR3 length: 14 residues. Germline CDR1 is MNHEY and CDR2 is SMNVEV (reference sequence). The J segment lost 2 bases and the V segment lost 6 bases, leaving 7 bases of the junction unmatched. The CDR3 sequence: CASRPTGEAYEQYF. CDR3 sequence (DNA): TGTGCCAGCAGACCTACAGGGGAAGCCTACGAGCAGTACTTC.

The genes are TRBV6-5 and TRBJ2-7, with D tentatively TRBD1 or TRBD2 (6 bases each). The CDR3 sequence is 16 residues long. Germline V gene data show CDR1 as MNHEY and CDR2 as SVGAGI. The V end lost 0 bases, the J end lost 1 base, and 13 bases lay between the germline ends. CDR3 in amino acids: CASSYSKTGTSYEQYF. CDR3 in DNA: TGTGCCAGCAGTTACTCGAAAACAGGGACTTCCTACGAGCAGTACTTC.

The chain has TRBV3-1 and TRBJ1-2; D uncertain. The V end lost 3 bases, the J end lost 4 bases, and 6 bases lay between the germline ends. Looked up from germline, CDR1 is LGHDT and CDR2 is YNNKEL (reference sequence). This CDR3 contains 12 residues. As DNA, the CDR3 is TGTGCCAGCAGCCATGCGGTCTATGGCTACACCTTC. Protein: CASSHAVYGYTF.

The V gene is TRBV9, the J gene TRBJ2-3; 11 bases map to TRBD2. V shed 3 bases and J 6 bases; nucleotides not matched to a gene: 6. This CDR3 comprises 15 residues. CDR1 and CDR2 (germline): SGDLS, YYNGEE. CDR3 DNA sequence: TGTGCCAGCAGCGAATCACTAGCGGGAGCTGATACGCAGTATTTT. It codes for CASSESLAGADTQYF.

The chain recombines TRBV15 with TRBJ1-2; D perhaps matches TRBD1 (6 bases). The CDR3 is 12 residues long. V shed 3 bases and J shed 8 bases, with 10 bases lying between them. Germline CDR1 and CDR2: LNHNV and YYDKDF (reference sequence). The CDR3 spells CATSRDSRGYTF. The CDR3 bases are TGTGCCACCAGCAGGGACAGCAGGGGCTACACCTTC.

This clonotype was detected ten times or more. This sequence joins TRBV19 and TRBJ1-3; D may be TRBD1 (5 bases). In germline, CDR1 is LNHDA, CDR2 SQIVND (reference sequence). V lost 7 bases and J 4 bases, leaving 14 bases between the germline ends. There are 14 residues in the CDR3. CDR3 DNA sequence: TGTGCCAGTACGACCGGGACCGGAGGAAACACCATATATTTT. Translation: CASTTGTGGNTIYF.

This clonotype was seen a few times. This chain links TRBV2 with TRBJ2-5; no clear D. CDR3 size: 15 residues. V was pared by 4 bases and J by 2 bases, with 14 bases between. Per the germline V gene, CDR1 is SNHLY and CDR2 is FYNNEI. The CDR3 is CASSVGSGIQETQYF. The CDR3, as DNA: TGTGCCAGCAGTGTGGGGTCGGGCATTCAAGAGACCCAGTACTTC.

The chain carries TRBV10-3 and TRBJ2-2; D is ambiguous. Looked up from germline, CDR1 is ENHRY and CDR2 is SYGVKD. The CDR3 spans 15 residues. Trimming removed 10 bases from V and 0 bases from J, with 15 bases in between. The CDR3 reads CANSVGRANTGELFF. The CDR3 DNA is TGTGCCAACTCCGTAGGACGCGCGAACACCGGGGAGCTGTTTTTT.

The sample holds a few counts of this clonotype. V and J are TRBV11-2 and TRBJ1-1; 8 bases map to TRBD1. Per the germline V gene, CDR1 is SGHAT and CDR2 is FQNNGV. The junction had 11 bases not matched to a gene; V was cut back by 0 bases and J by 11 bases. The CDR3 extends over 15 amino acids. CDR3 bases: TGTGCCAGCAGCTTAGACGGACAGGGATCATCAGGCGCTTTCTTT. As protein: CASSLDGQGSSGAFF.

J is TRBJ1-2 and V is TRBV6-1; TRBD1 matches at 12 bases. Germline-derived CDR1 and CDR2 are MNHNS and SASEGT. V was pared by 7 bases and J by 6 bases, with 12 bases of the junction left unmatched. The CDR3 has 16 residues. The CDR3 spells CASIPRGGQGANGYTF. The CDR3 DNA is TGTGCCAGCATCCCGAGGGGGGGACAGGGGGCGAATGGCTACACCTTC.

There are a few counts of this clonotype. The J gene is TRBJ1-1, the V gene TRBV7-9; D possibly corresponds to TRBD1 (5 bases). CDR1 is SEHNR and CDR2 is FQNEAQ in the germline V gene (reference sequence). V lost 11 bases to trimming and J lost 6 bases, with 13 bases between them. This CDR3 spans 11 amino acids. The CDR3 coding sequence is TGTGCCGTGGGGGGAGTCGCTGAAGCTTTCTTT. Translated, it gives CAVGGVAEAFF.

This clonotype occurred a few times. The V gene is TRBV7-8, the J gene TRBJ1-2; 7 bases map to TRBD1. Losses at the gene ends were 4 bases for V and 7 bases for J; bases not matched to a gene: 9. The CDR3 runs 14 residues. Germline values: CDR1 SGHVS, CDR2 FQNEAQ. The CDR3, as DNA: TGTGCCAGCAGCTCCGAGCAGGGGGTGGGTGGCTACACCTTC. Translating gives CASSSEQGVGGYTF.

V is TRBV5-1 and J is TRBJ2-2; D gene uncertain. Per the germline V gene, CDR1 is SGHRS and CDR2 is YFSETQ. V lost 6 bases, J lost 4 bases, and 22 bases lay in between. CDR3 length: 17 residues. The CDR3 DNA sequence: TGCGCCAGCACTTCCTCCGTCATGCCCGGAGCCACCGGGGAGCTGTTTTTT. Its translation: CASTSSVMPGATGELFF.

This clonotype was recorded a few times. The chain carries TRBV4-3 and TRBJ1-4, with 7 bases identical to TRBD1. Trimming cost V 3 bases and J 4 bases; bases outside gene matches: 8. The V gene's germline CDR1 is LGHNA and CDR2 YSLEER. The CDR3 loop spans 16 amino acids. For the CDR3, the DNA is TGCGCCAGCAGCCAGGAAACAGGGGACCGTAATGAAAAACTGTTTTTT. Translation: CASSQETGDRNEKLFF.

A few counts support this clonotype. The chain is built from TRBV20-1 and TRBJ1-6, with TRBD1 matching 7 bases. Germline assignment: CDR1 DFQATT and CDR2 SNEGSKA (reference sequence). V shed 4 bases, J shed 5 bases, and the junction held 11 bases outside the gene matches. This CDR3 contains 16 residues. CDR3 region: CSAKRRQGLDNSPLHF. The CDR3 region has the DNA TGCAGTGCTAAAAGGAGACAGGGTTTGGATAATTCACCCCTCCACTTT.

This clonotype showed up just a few times. The rearrangement links TRBV5-1 to TRBJ1-6; D may be TRBD1 (5 bases). V was cut by 1 base and J by 9 bases, with 17 bases left in between. The CDR3 totals 16 residues. Germline V gene lookup returns CDR1 SGHRS and CDR2 YFSETQ. The CDR3 bases are TGCGCCAGCAGCTTGCTTGGGGACGTAGAGATTTCACCCCTCCACTTT. The encoded protein is CASSLLGDVEISPLHF. The variable domain in full, completed from reference TRBV5-1 and TRBJ1-6, reads KAGVTQTPRYLIKTRGQQVTLSCSPISGHRSVSWYQQTPGQGLQFLFEYFSETQRNKGNFPGRFSGRQFSNSRSEMNVSTLELGDSALYLCASSLLGDVEISPLHFGNGTRLTVT.

This clonotype was detected only a few times. The chain recombines TRBV7-2 with TRBJ1-1, with D hard to call. The germline CDR1 and CDR2 sequences are SGHTA and FQGNSA. This CDR3 comprises 12 residues. V was pared by 4 bases and J by 0 bases, with 3 bases between. The CDR3 loop is CASSYMNTEAFF. The CDR3 bases are TGTGCCAGCAGCTACATGAACACTGAAGCTTTCTTT. The variable domain in full, completed from reference TRBV7-2 and TRBJ1-1, reads GAGVSQSPSNKVTEKGKDVELRCDPISGHTALYWYRQSLGQGLEFLIYFQGNSAPDKSGLPSDRFSAERTGGSVSTLTIQRTQQEDSAVYLCASSYMNTEAFFGQGTRLTVV.

This clonotype was picked up a small number of times. The CDR3 DNA reads TGTGCCAGCAGCGAGAGCTCTGGAAACACCATATATTTT. Its protein is CASSESSGNTIYF. The V and J genes are TRBV12-3 or TRBV12-4 and TRBJ1-3; no reliable D call. The CDR3 contains 13 residues. V was cut by 6 bases and J by 0 bases, with 6 bases left in between.

V usage is TRBV3-1 and J usage is TRBJ2-5; TRBD2 agrees at 10 bases. The germline V gene has CDR1 LGHDT and CDR2 YNNKEL (reference sequence). V dropped 4 bases and J dropped 2; count of bases not matched to a gene: 16. The CDR3 covers 19 residues. Here the CDR3 DNA reads TGTGCCAGCAGCCCAAGGGGCCGAAGGACTAGCGGAGTTCAAGAGACCCAGTACTTC. Encoded protein: CASSPRGRRTSGVQETQYF.

This clonotype was observed a handful of times. The J gene is TRBJ2-3, the V gene TRBV10-3; 9 bases line up with TRBD2. This CDR3 has 16 residues. Per the germline V gene, CDR1 is ENHRY and CDR2 is SYGVKD. V lost 6 bases to trimming and J lost 6 bases; unmatched junction nucleotides: 13. This CDR3 reads CAIRSPSGVSGDTQYF. The CDR3 coding sequence is TGTGCCATCAGATCCCCTAGCGGGGTTTCAGGGGATACGCAGTATTTT.

The chain carries TRBV5-1 and TRBJ2-7; 7 nucleotides align to TRBD2. Germline assignment: CDR1 SGHRS and CDR2 YFSETQ. The CDR3 has 15 residues. Trimming at V came to 0 bases and at J to 7 bases, leaving 10 bases not matched to a gene. CDR3 nucleotide sequence: TGCGCCAGCAGCTTGGGGGCTAGCGGTCGTAGAGAGCAGTACTTC. Its translation: CASSLGASGRREQYF.

This clonotype was found a few times. The J gene is TRBJ2-3, the V gene TRBV18; tentatively, D is TRBD1 (6 bases). This CDR3 region has 17 residues. Germline CDR1 is KGHSH and CDR2 is LQKENI. V dropped 4 bases and J dropped 2 bases, with 19 bases sitting between them. CDR3 coding DNA: TGTGCCAGCTCACGCGCTCCCGGGACACAACCCACAGATACGCAGTATTTT. Protein sequence: CASSRAPGTQPTDTQYF.

In regard to this clonotype: A much larger clone sits a single nucleotide away, making a read error possible. The chain carries TRBV2 and TRBJ1-5; no firm D call. The CDR3 is 13 amino acids. Germline V gene lookup returns CDR1 SNHLY and CDR2 FYNNEI. Trimming stripped 5 bases from V and 5 bases from J, with 10 bases between. For the CDR3, the DNA is TGTGCCAGCAGTAATCGAGGAGATCAGCCCCAGCATTTT. Translation gives CASSNRGDQPQHF. The entire variable domain, with the rest obtained from reference TRBV2 and TRBJ1-5, is as follows: EPEVTQTPSHQVTQMGQEVILRCVPISNHLYFYWYRQILGQKVEFLVSFYNNEISEKSEIFDDQFSVERPDGSNFTLKIRSTKLEDSAMYFCASSNRGDQPQHFGDGTRLSIL.

Ten or more counts support this clonotype. J is TRBJ2-3 and V is TRBV5-1; 8 positions agree with TRBD2. Trimming took 2 bases from V and 4 from J; bases not matched to a gene: 3. Germline V gives CDR1 SGHRS, CDR2 YFSETQ. The CDR3 covers 14 residues. The CDR3 DNA follows: TGCGCCAGCAGCTTAGGCGGGGGGCCAGATACGCAGTATTTT. It yields the protein CASSLGGGPDTQYF.